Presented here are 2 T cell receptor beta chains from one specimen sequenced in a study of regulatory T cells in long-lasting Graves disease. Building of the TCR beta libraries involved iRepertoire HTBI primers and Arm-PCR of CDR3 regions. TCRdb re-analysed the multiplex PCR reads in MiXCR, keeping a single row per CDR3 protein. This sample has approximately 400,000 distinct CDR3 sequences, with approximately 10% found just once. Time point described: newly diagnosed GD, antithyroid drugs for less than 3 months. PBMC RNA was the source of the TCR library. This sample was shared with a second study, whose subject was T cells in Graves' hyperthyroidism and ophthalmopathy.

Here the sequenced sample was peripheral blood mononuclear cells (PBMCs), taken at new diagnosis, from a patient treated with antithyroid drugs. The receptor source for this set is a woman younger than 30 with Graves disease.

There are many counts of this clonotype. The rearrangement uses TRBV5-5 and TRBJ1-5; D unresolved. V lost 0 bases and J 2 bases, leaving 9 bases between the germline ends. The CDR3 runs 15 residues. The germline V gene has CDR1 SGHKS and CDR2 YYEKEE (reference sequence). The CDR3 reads CASSLGSTGNQPQHF. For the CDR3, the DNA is TGTGCCAGCAGCTTGGGTAGCACGGGCAATCAGCCCCAGCATTTT.

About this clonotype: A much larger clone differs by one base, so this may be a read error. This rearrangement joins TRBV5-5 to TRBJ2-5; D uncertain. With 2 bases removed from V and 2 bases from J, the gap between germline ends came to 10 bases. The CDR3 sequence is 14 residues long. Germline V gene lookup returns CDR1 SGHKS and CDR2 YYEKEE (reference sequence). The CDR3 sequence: CASSLILGQETQYF. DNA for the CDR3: TGTGCCAGCAGCTTAATCCTCGGGCAAGAGACCCAGTACTTC.